This T cell receptor (beta chain) was found in a study of T cells after yellow fever vaccination. General study results and limits: Weaker overall was a secondary response that nonetheless peaked faster, on day 5 versus 15. The booster response re-showed most primary clones: more than 95% CD4, more than 80% CD8.

TCRdb re-analysed the 5' RACE reads in MiXCR, keeping a single row per CDR3 protein. The sample consists of under 400,000 distinct CDR3 sequences, around 10% of them appearing once. With respect to this clonotype: Its antigen is not known.

The trim removed 1 base at V and 5 bases at J, leaving 3 bases unmatched. Germline lookup yields CDR1 SGHTA and CDR2 FQGNSA. This CDR3 region has 15 residues. Here the sequenced sample was PBMCs, taken on the day of the first yellow fever vaccination. V and J are TRBV7-2 and TRBJ2-4, with 9 nucleotides matching TRBD2. This clonotype originated in a man younger than 35 who received the YFV17D yellow fever vaccine. CDR3 nucleotide sequence: TGTGCCAGCAGCTTAGTAAGCGGGGGGCAAAACATTCAGTACTTC. It encodes CASSLVSGGQNIQYF. The full variable domain, completed using reference TRBV7-2 and TRBJ2-4, is GAGVSQSPSNKVTEKGKDVELRCDPISGHTALYWYRQSLGQGLEFLIYFQGNSAPDKSGLPSDRFSAERTGGSVSTLTIQRTQQEDSAVYLCASSLVSGGQNIQYFGAGTRLSVL.